This T cell receptor beta chain was sequenced for a study of cytomegalovirus exposure and HLA in healthy donors. The CDR3 is 15 residues long. Trimming removed 2 bases at V and 8 bases at J, with 16 bases between. CDR1 is SGHTA, CDR2 FQGNSA, per germline. Primers: 60 Vbeta forward and 13 Jbeta reverse. Produced via immunoSEQ multiplex PCR; TCRdb's table is partial and in-frame only. The data show under 130,000 clones, and the top ten clones hold around 0.59%. The clonotype comes from a man in his forties or fifties in good health and CMV-seronegative. The sequenced sample was PBMCs. The chain recombines TRBV7-2 with TRBJ2-1; weak D call: TRBD1 (6 bases). This chain's CDR3 is CASSLRGKGFYEQFF. For the CDR3, the DNA is TGTGCCAGCAGCTTAAGGGGGAAGGGGTTCTATGAGCAGTTCTTC.